The 2 T cell receptor beta chains in this list originate from one sample, sequenced in a study of neurological immune-mediated disorders. From the 5' RACE reads, TCRdb called clonotypes with MiXCR, one entry per CDR3 protein. The repertoire has tens of thousands of distinct CDR3 sequences, over 3% of them found once; the top ten carry more than 6%. Sequencing was carried out using PBMCs. These receptors were taken from a woman aged 30 to 39 with multiple sclerosis.

As for this clonotype: A much bigger clone sits one base away, suggesting this may be a read error. The V call is TRBV7-2, the J call TRBJ2-3; no definite D call. The CDR3 spans 16 residues. Germline values: CDR1 SGHTA, CDR2 FQGNSA. Trimming took 3 bases from V and 0 from J, leaving 13 bases between them. The DNA for the CDR3 is TGTGCCAGCAGCTTCTCCGGGCAGGTTAGCACAGATACGCAGTATTTT. Its translation is CASSFSGQVSTDTQYF. Looking up the rest from reference TRBV7-2 and TRBJ2-3 gives the full variable domain: GAGVSQSPSNKVTEKGKDVELRCDPISGHTALYWYRQSLGQGLEFLIYFQGNSAPDKSGLPSDRFSAERTGGSVSTLTIQRTQQEDSAVYLCASSFSGQVSTDTQYFGPGTRLTVL.

This clonotype was seen at least ten times. CDR3 sequence: CASSQDHDGENYGYTF. The CDR3 DNA sequence: TGCGCCAGCAGCCAAGATCATGACGGGGAAAACTATGGCTACACCTTC. The chain uses TRBV4-3 and TRBJ1-2; D not certain. In germline, CDR1 is LGHNA, CDR2 YSLEER. V was shortened by 0 bases and J by 2 bases, with 13 bases between the two germline ends. The CDR3 has 16 amino acids.